This paragraph reports one TCR beta chain. This entry comes from a study of blood T cell repertoires in COVID-19. The method was immunoSEQ multiplex PCR; TCRdb's version includes in-frame clones alone and lacks a portion of them. Altogether 200,000 to 250,000 clones are present, 81% being singletons, with the ten largest covering around a tenth. The germline gives CDR1 KGHSH, CDR2 LQKENI. V shed 3 bases and J 7 bases; nucleotides not matched to a gene: 2. CDR3 length equals 14 residues. Recovery meant two consecutive negative NP/OP PCR tests, professional clearance, or resolved symptoms. The sequence was obtained from a man aged 35 to 55 who had recovered from COVID-19. The source material was PBMCs or T cells enriched from blood (not recorded which). The rearrangement uses TRBV18 and TRBJ1-6; 8 positions match TRBD1. CDR3 residues: CASSPDRDNSPLHF. DNA for the CDR3: TGTGCCAGCTCACCGGACAGGGACAATTCACCCCTCCACTTT.